Below are 26 T cell receptor beta chains sequenced from a single sample in a study of metastatic and nonmetastatic thyroid tumors. TCRdb reanalyzed the PCR reads with MiXCR. This table has about 39,000 clones, more than 15% appearing once. Thyroid surgery was performed in patients who had received no treatment beforehand. Sequencing was done on a sample of blood. Receptors originate from a female donor with papillary thyroid cancer or a benign thyroid nodule (not recorded which). Some clones in this sample may be carry-over from other donors' samples.

This clone was observed many times. The chain joins TRBV7-9 to TRBJ1-1; D unclear. The CDR3 covers 11 residues. The V and J ends lost 7 bases and 5 bases respectively, with 8 bases between them. Looked up from germline, CDR1 is SEHNR and CDR2 is FQNEAQ (reference sequence). DNA of the CDR3: TGTGCCAGCAAATTAGGGACTGAAGCTTTCTTT. Translated, it gives CASKLGTEAFF.

This clone was detected a few times. The rearrangement uses TRBV6-1 and TRBJ2-7; D is unclear. Per germline, CDR1 MNHNS and CDR2 SASEGT. Trimming removed 8 bases from V and 2 bases from J, with 4 bases in between. The CDR3 runs 10 residues. As DNA, the CDR3 is TGTGCCAGCGGAACCTACGAGCAGTACTTC. It yields the protein CASGTYEQYF.

This clone occurred many times. A much larger clone lies a single base off, so this may be a read error. The V call is TRBV27, the J call TRBJ1-5; 8 bases map to TRBD1. This CDR3 is built from 17 residues. The germline gives CDR1 MNHEY, CDR2 SMNVEV (reference sequence). CDR3 sequence reads: CASSLQGGRYSDQPQHF. CDR3 sequence (DNA): TGTGCCAGCAGTCTACAGGGGGGGAGATATAGCGATCAGCCCCAGCATTTT.

The V call is TRBV6-7, the J call TRBJ2-7, with 8 bases identical to TRBD2. TRBV6-7 is designated an ORF whose function remains uncertain. This CDR3 is built from 16 residues. V dropped 10 bases and J dropped 1; count of bases not matched to a gene: 15. CDR3 nucleotides: TGTGCCATGCCCATGTCAGACAGCGGGGGTTCCTACGAGCAGTACTTC. This sequence encodes CAMPMSDSGGSYEQYF.

In the case of this clone: This could be a read error, since a much larger clone is one nucleotide away. This sequence joins TRBV18 and TRBJ2-1; D possibly uses TRBD1 or TRBD2 (5 bases each). The CDR3 is 13 amino acids. Trimming cost V 6 bases and J 8 bases, with 14 bases left between them. Germline lookup yields CDR1 KGHSH and CDR2 LQKENI. In DNA form, the CDR3 reads TGTGCCAGCTCCCCGGTGGGGACGGATGAGCAGTTCTTC. Its translation: CASSPVGTDEQFF.

This clone was observed once. This sequence joins TRBV11-3 and TRBJ2-7; no firm D call. V lost 7 bases to trimming and J lost 3 bases, with 19 bases between them. Per germline, CDR1 SGHNT and CDR2 YENEEA. The CDR3 is made up of 15 amino acids. As DNA, the CDR3 is TGTGCCAGCATCTCCCATCCGGTACCCAGCTACGAGCAGTACTTC. This codes for CASISHPVPSYEQYF.

This clone was picked up many times. Other DNA sequences in the same sample also yield this CDR3. The V call is TRBV20-1, the J call TRBJ1-1; TRBD1 agrees at 10 bases. Germline V gene data show CDR1 as DFQATT and CDR2 as SNEGSKA (reference sequence). The ends lost 6 bases at V and 4 bases at J; junction bases unmatched: 8. The CDR3 is made up of 14 amino acids. The CDR3 here is CSATDRGRSTEAFF. The CDR3 DNA reads TGCAGTGCCACAGACAGGGGGCGAAGCACTGAAGCTTTCTTT.

This clone was seen many times. The chain joins TRBV15 to TRBJ1-1; D is ambiguous. In germline, CDR1 is LNHNV, CDR2 YYDKDF (reference sequence). V was cut by 8 bases and J by 0 bases, with 10 bases left in between. There are 13 residues in the CDR3. The CDR3 nucleotides are TGTGCCACCTCGTCCGGCTTGAACACTGAAGCTTTCTTT. Encoded protein: CATSSGLNTEAFF.

This clone has ten or more counts. The chain employs TRBV7-6 and TRBJ2-3, with 9 nucleotides matching TRBD2. The CDR3 totals 16 residues. Looked up from germline, CDR1 is SGHVS and CDR2 is FNYEAQ. Trimming cost V 1 base and J 4 bases; bases outside gene matches: 6. CDR3 bases: TGTGCCAGCAGCTTAGTTAGGCTAGCGGGATCAGATACGCAGTATTTT. This codes for CASSLVRLAGSDTQYF.

This clone was counted at least ten times. The chain couples TRBV7-9 to TRBJ1-1; D not resolved. Germline values: CDR1 SEHNR, CDR2 FQNEAQ (reference sequence). The CDR3 loop spans 13 amino acids. V was trimmed by 2 bases and J by 1 base, leaving 5 bases between them. CDR3 in amino acids: CASSLTANTEAFF. Written as DNA, the CDR3 is TGTGCCAGCAGCTTAACCGCGAACACTGAAGCTTTCTTT.

This clone occurred many times. The genes are TRBV28 and TRBJ2-2; no clear D. V was cut by 5 bases and J by 0 bases, with 4 bases left in between. Germline V gene sequence: CDR1 MDHEN, CDR2 SYDVKM. This CDR3 has 13 amino acids. CDR3 residues: CASSLTNTGELFF. CDR3 DNA sequence: TGTGCCAGCAGTCTCACGAACACCGGGGAGCTGTTTTTT. Filled out from reference TRBV28 and TRBJ2-2, the complete variable domain reads DVKVTQSSRYLVKRTGEKVFLECVQDMDHENMFWYRQDPGLGLRLIYFSYDVKMKEKGDIPEGYSVSREKKERFSLILESASTNQTSMYLCASSLTNTGELFFGEGSRLTVL.

This clone was counted many times. The CDR3 spells CASSGRVLLLTDTQYF. The DNA of the CDR3 is TGTGCCAGCAGCGGCCGGGTCCTCCTTCTCACAGATACGCAGTATTTT. This chain joins TRBV11-1 and TRBJ2-3; D gene unclear. In germline, CDR1 is SGHAT, CDR2 FQDESV (reference sequence). V was trimmed by 5 bases and J by 2 bases, leaving 17 bases between them. The CDR3 has 16 residues.

This clone was counted between two and nine times. This sequence may be a read error, since a much larger clone differs from it by one base. The chain uses TRBV29-1 and TRBJ2-1; D could derive from TRBD1 or TRBD2 (7 bases each). The germline gives CDR1 SQVTM, CDR2 ANQGSEA. CDR3 length: 14 residues. The germline V and J ends were trimmed by 8 bases and 5 bases, with 19 bases remaining between them. The CDR3 sequence: CSSQGGLADNEQFF. The DNA for the CDR3 is TGCAGCTCTCAGGGGGGCCTAGCGGACAATGAGCAGTTCTTC.

V gene TRBV19 combines with J gene TRBJ1-2; D gene uncertain. Germline V CDR1 and CDR2: LNHDA, SQIVND (reference sequence). Trimming removed 1 base from V and 4 bases from J, with 16 bases in between. CDR3 size: 16 residues. CDR3 nucleotide sequence: TGTGCCAGTAGTATAGGCACACTCTCCTCGGCCTATGGCTACACCTTC. Protein: CASSIGTLSSAYGYTF. The full variable domain, completed using reference TRBV19 and TRBJ1-2, is DGGITQSPKYLFRKEGQNVTLSCEQNLNHDAMYWYRQDPGQGLRLIYYSQIVNDFQKGDIAEGYSVSREKKESFPLTVTSAQKNPTAFYLCASSIGTLSSAYGYTFGSGTRLTVV.

This clone was recorded only once. A much more abundant neighbour one base away suggests this may be a read error. The rearrangement joins TRBV5-6 to TRBJ2-1; TRBD1 matches 8 bases. Germline values: CDR1 SGHDT, CDR2 YYEEEE. The CDR3 length is 13 residues. For the CDR3, the DNA is TGTGCCAACAGCCCAACGGCCGGACAGGGACGGTTCTTC. Amino acid sequence: CANSPTAGQGRFF.

Comments on this clone: At one boundary the junction diverges from the germline segment, which might be a read error. The rearrangement joins TRBV7-2 to TRBJ2-3; tentatively, D is TRBD1 or TRBD2 (5 bases each). The germline gives CDR1 SGHTA, CDR2 FQGNSA. The CDR3 has 14 residues. DNA for the CDR3: TGTGCCAGCAGCTCGTTGGGGGTCACAGATACGCATTATTTT. Translation: CASSSLGVTDTHYF.

In regard to this clone: Since a much larger clone is just one base distant, this may be a read error. The chain links TRBV10-1 to TRBJ1-5, with D perhaps TRBD1 (5 bases). Germline values: CDR1 WNHNN, CDR2 SYGVQD (reference sequence). CDR3 length equals 16 residues. Between the trimmed V and J ends, which lost 2 bases and 5 bases, there was a span of 16 bases. The CDR3 reads CASSELGWGEDQPQHF. The CDR3 DNA is TGCGCCAGCAGTGAGCTGGGGTGGGGCGAGGATCAGCCCCAGCATTTT.

This clone showed up just a few times. This sequence joins TRBV6-1 and TRBJ2-2; 7 bases fit TRBD2. The CDR3 contains 15 residues. With V trimmed by 2 bases and J by 5 bases, 5 bases remained unmatched. The germline V gene has CDR1 MNHNS and CDR2 SASEGT. CDR3 nucleotides: TGTGCCAGCAGTGAACGGGCCGGGAGGACCGGGGAGCTGTTTTTT. Protein: CASSERAGRTGELFF.

This clone is deemed medium-sized. The rearrangement uses TRBV28 and TRBJ2-7; TRBD1 agrees at 10 bases. The CDR3 contains 15 residues. Looked up from germline, CDR1 is MDHEN and CDR2 is SYDVKM. V was pared by 5 bases and J by 2 bases, with 6 bases of the junction left unmatched. In DNA form, the CDR3 reads TGTGCCAGCAGTCGGGTTGGACAGGGGGCCTACGAGCAGTACTTC. It encodes CASSRVGQGAYEQYF.

This clone is a singleton in its sample. V and J are TRBV9 and TRBJ1-4, with 9 bases aligning to TRBD1. The CDR3 is made up of 15 amino acids. Germline-derived CDR1 and CDR2 are SGDLS and YYNGEE. The V gene end was trimmed by 4 bases and the J gene end by 6 bases; junction bases not matched to a gene: 7. In nucleotides, the CDR3 is TGTGCCAGCAGCCTACGGACAGGGGAGTATGAAAAACTGTTTTTT. Translating it yields CASSLRTGEYEKLFF. Together with reference TRBV9 and TRBJ1-4, the CDR3 gives the full variable domain: DSGVTQTPKHLITATGQRVTLRCSPRSGDLSVYWYQQSLDQGLQFLIQYYNGEERAKGNILERFSAQQFPDLHSELNLSSLELGDSALYFCASSLRTGEYEKLFFGSGTQLSVL.

This clone was counted many times. The chain couples TRBV28 to TRBJ2-5, with D hard to call. This CDR3 region has 14 residues. Trimming pared 3 bases from V and 5 bases from J, leaving 13 bases between. Looked up from germline, CDR1 is MDHEN and CDR2 is SYDVKM. The CDR3: CASSFNEDRETQYF. The CDR3 DNA follows: TGTGCCAGCAGTTTTAACGAGGACCGGGAGACCCAGTACTTC.

This clone has a handful of counts. The chain combines TRBV6-9 with TRBJ1-2, with D uncertain. Deletions cut 2 bases from V and 1 base from J, with 8 bases between. This CDR3 has 14 amino acids. CDR1 and CDR2 (germline): MNHGY, SVAAGI. In DNA, the CDR3 is TGTGCCAGCAGTTATGACCTGCTTAACTATGGCTACACCTTC. This encodes CASSYDLLNYGYTF.

This clone was seen ten or more times. A read error is possible here, since a much larger clone lies one base away. This CDR3 is also generated by other DNA sequences in the sample. V usage is TRBV27 and J usage is TRBJ2-1; possibly TRBD1 for D (5 bases). V lost 8 bases and J lost 10, with 15 bases in between. The CDR3 spans 12 residues. Germline CDR1 MNHEY, CDR2 SMNVEV (reference sequence). As DNA, the CDR3 is TGTGCCAGCGGCAATCAGGGCAACGAGCAGTTCTTC. It is translated as CASGNQGNEQFF.

The sample holds many counts of this clone. The V call is TRBV5-1, the J call TRBJ2-1, with TRBD2 identical over 11 bases. The germline CDR1 and CDR2 sequences are SGHRS and YFSETQ. CDR3 length equals 16 residues. Trimming removed 1 base from V and 6 bases from J; junction bases left unmatched: 6. The CDR3 region has the DNA TGCGCCAGCAGCTTGCGATCCGGGACTAGCGGCAATGAGCAGTTCTTC. Translating gives CASSLRSGTSGNEQFF.

Relative to its sample, this clone is medium-sized. The V and J genes are TRBV6-1 and TRBJ2-7, with 7 bases identical to TRBD2. Germline V gene lookup returns CDR1 MNHNS and CDR2 SASEGT. The CDR3 runs 12 residues. With 6 bases clipped from V and 5 bases from J, the junction kept 4 bases outside the gene matches. The DNA of the CDR3 is TGTGCCAGCAGGGTACTAGCGAACGAGCAGTACTTC. This gives the protein CASRVLANEQYF.

This clone was recorded a few times. The chain recombines TRBV15 with TRBJ2-2, with D possibly being TRBD2 (5 bases). V lost 4 bases and J lost 6, with 21 bases in between. This CDR3 contains 17 residues. The germline gives CDR1 LNHNV, CDR2 YYDKDF (reference sequence). The DNA for the CDR3 is TGTGCCACCAGCATAGATCCAGGCGGACTCGACGCCGGGGAGCTGTTTTTT. Translated, it gives CATSIDPGGLDAGELFF.